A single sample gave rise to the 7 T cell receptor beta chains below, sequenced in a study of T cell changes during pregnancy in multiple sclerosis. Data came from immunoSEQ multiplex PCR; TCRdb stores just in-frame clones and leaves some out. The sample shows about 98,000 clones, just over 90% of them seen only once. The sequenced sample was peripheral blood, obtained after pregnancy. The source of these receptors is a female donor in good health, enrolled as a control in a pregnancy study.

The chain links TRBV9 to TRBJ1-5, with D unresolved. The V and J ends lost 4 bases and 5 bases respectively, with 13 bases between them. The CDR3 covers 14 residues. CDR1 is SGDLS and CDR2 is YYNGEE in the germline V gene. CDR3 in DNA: TGTGCCAGCAGCCCACGACAAACAGATCAGCCCCAGCATTTT. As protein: CASSPRQTDQPQHF.

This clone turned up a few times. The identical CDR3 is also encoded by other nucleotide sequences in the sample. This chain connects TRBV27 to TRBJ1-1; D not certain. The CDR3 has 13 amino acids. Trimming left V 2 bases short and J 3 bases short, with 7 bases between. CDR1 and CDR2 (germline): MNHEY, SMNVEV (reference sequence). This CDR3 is CASSLLGDTEAFF. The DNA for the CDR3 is TGTGCCAGCAGTTTACTCGGAGACACTGAAGCTTTCTTT.

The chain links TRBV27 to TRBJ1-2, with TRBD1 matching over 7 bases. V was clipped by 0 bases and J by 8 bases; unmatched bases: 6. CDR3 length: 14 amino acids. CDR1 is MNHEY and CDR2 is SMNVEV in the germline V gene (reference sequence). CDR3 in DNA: TGTGCCAGCAGTTTATCCGGGACAGTTAGCGGCTACACCTTC. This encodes CASSLSGTVSGYTF.

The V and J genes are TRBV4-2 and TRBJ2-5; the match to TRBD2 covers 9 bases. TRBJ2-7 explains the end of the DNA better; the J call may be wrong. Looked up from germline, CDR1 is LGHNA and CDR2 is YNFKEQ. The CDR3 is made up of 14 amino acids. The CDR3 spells CASSLTSGTYEQYF. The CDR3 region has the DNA TGTGCCAGCAGCCTGACTAGCGGAACCTACGAGCAGTACTTC.

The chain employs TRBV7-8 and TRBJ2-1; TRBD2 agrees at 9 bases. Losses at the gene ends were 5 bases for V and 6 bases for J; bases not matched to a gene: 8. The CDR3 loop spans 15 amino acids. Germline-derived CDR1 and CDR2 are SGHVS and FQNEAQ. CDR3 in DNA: TGTGCCAGCAGCCCTGCTCGACTAGCGGCCAATGAGCAGTTCTTC. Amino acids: CASSPARLAANEQFF.

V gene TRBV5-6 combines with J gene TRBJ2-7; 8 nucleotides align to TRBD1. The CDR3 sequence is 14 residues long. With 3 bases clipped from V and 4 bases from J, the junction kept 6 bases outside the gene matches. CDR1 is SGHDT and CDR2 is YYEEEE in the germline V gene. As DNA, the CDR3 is TGTGCCAGCAGCTATGGACAGGGCCGATACGAGCAGTACTTC. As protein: CASSYGQGRYEQYF.

The CDR3 sequence: CASSLGPGTQYF. The CDR3 bases are TGTGCCAGCAGCTTAGGGCCCGGGACGCAGTATTTT. The chain links TRBV11-2 to TRBJ2-3; the D is unclear. The V end was cut by 1 base, the J end by 9 bases, with 8 bases between. The CDR3 has 12 residues. From germline, CDR1 is SGHAT and CDR2 FQNNGV.